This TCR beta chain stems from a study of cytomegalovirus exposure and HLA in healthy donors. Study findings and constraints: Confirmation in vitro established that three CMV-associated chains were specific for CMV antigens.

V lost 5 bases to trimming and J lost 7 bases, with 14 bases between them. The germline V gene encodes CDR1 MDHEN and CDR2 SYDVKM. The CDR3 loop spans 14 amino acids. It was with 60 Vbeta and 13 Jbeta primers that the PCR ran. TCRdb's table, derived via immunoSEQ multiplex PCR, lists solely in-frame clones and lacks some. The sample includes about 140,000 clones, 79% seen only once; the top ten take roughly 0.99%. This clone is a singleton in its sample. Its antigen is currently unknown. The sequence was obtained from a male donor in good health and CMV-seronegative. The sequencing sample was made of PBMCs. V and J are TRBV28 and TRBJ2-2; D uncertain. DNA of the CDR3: TGTGCCAGCAGTGTTACATTTTCCATCGGGGAGCTGTTTTTT. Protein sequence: CASSVTFSIGELFF.